The source of this T cell receptor beta chain is a study of OX40 agonist ivuxolimab in advanced cancers. Across the study: Ivuxolimab, an agonist antibody against OX40 (CD134), was given to patients. Patient treatment consisted of intravenous ivuxolimab administration every 2 weeks at 0.01 to 10 mg/kg. Study-level results: Partly responding patients at 0.1-3.0 mg/kg showed some of the smallest clonal expansion.

If patients had autoimmune disease history or systemic immunosuppression, they were excluded. Trimming removed 0 bases from V and 2 bases from J, with 10 bases in between. Germline CDR1 is SGHAT and CDR2 is FQNNGV. This CDR3 comprises 15 residues. Concerning this clone itself: The antigen remains undetermined.

Data came from immunoSEQ multiplex PCR; TCRdb stores just in-frame clones and leaves some out. The sample yields 70,000 to 95,000 clones, just over 90% seen once. Sequencing used CD4+ or CD8+ T cells sorted from blood, obtained in a trial of the OX40 agonist ivuxolimab. This receptor was identified in an adult with an advanced solid tumor such as melanoma, head and neck, liver or kidney cancer. This rearrangement joins TRBV11-2 to TRBJ2-5, with a tentative D call TRBD2 (6 bases). The CDR3 DNA reads as TGTGCCAGCAGCTTAGATGGGAGGACACAAGAGACCCAGTACTTC. Its translation: CASSLDGRTQETQYF.